A selection of T cell receptor beta chains follows, all from one sample in a study of blood T cell repertoires in COVID-19. TCRdb keeps only in-frame clones here, not all; method: immunoSEQ multiplex PCR. The data show a few hundred thousand clones, roughly 84% seen once. Sequenced sample: peripheral blood. The receptor source for this set is an older woman who had recovered from COVID-19. Both conserved end residues are part of each CDR3. The D gene is left open where the match is weak. The size field is filled for only some rows; it gives once, few, many or a size class.

.,TRBJ1-2,.,TRBV2,CASRMTVAYGYTF,TGTGCCAGCAGAATGACAGTCGCCTATGGCTACACCTTC
few,TRBJ1-2,.,TRBV7-9,CASSLSEGENYGYTF,TGTGCCAGCAGCTTATCTGAGGGGGAAAACTATGGCTACACCTTC
.,TRBJ2-1,.,TRBV6-5,CASSPGGVQFF,TGTGCCAGCAGTCCAGGAGGAGTGCAGTTCTTC
.,TRBJ1-2,.,TRBV15,CATSRVGARGYTF,TGTGCCACCAGCAGAGTGGGGGCGCGGGGCTACACCTTC
.,TRBJ2-3,TRBD2,TRBV5-4,CASSLVAGGPTDTQYF,TGTGCCAGCAGCTTGGTTGCGGGGGGGCCGACAGATACGCAGTATTTT
.,TRBJ2-7,.,TRBV13,CASSPQGGGYEQYF,TGTGCCAGCAGCCCTCAGGGGGGCGGATACGAGCAGTACTTC
.,TRBJ1-1,.,TRBV5-4,CASSPALKLEAFF,TGTGCCAGCAGCCCCGCCCTTAAACTTGAAGCTTTCTTT
.,TRBJ2-1,TRBD2,TRBV7-8,CASSFLIAGGYEQFF,TGTGCCAGCAGCTTTCTGATAGCGGGGGGGTATGAGCAGTTCTTC
.,TRBJ1-1,.,TRBV23-1,CASSQREQGLNTEAFF,TGCGCCAGCAGTCAACGCGAACAGGGCCTGAACACTGAAGCTTTCTTT
.,TRBJ2-7,.,TRBV7-2,CASSYGLSGQYF,TGTGCCAGCAGCTATGGACTGTCTGGGCAGTACTTC
.,TRBJ1-1,.,TRBV19,CASSTRGGRDTEAFF,TGTGCCAGTAGTACCCGGGGGGGGAGGGACACTGAAGCTTTCTTT
.,TRBJ2-3,TRBD2,TRBV9,CASSVAASGYTDTQYF,TGTGCCAGCAGCGTAGCCGCTAGCGGGTACACAGATACGCAGTATTTT
.,TRBJ2-3,TRBD2,TRBV7-3,CASSSKGAGGPSDTQYF,TGTGCCAGCAGCTCCAAAGGAGCGGGGGGGCCATCAGATACGCAGTATTTT
once,TRBJ1-1,.,TRBV5-4,CASSSDRIMNTEAFF,TGTGCCAGCAGCTCCGACAGGATCATGAACACTGAAGCTTTCTTT
.,TRBJ2-7,.,TRBV2,CASSEAGLSSYEQYF,TGTGCCAGCAGTGAAGCGGGACTTAGCTCCTACGAGCAGTACTTC
once,TRBJ1-2,TRBD1,TRBV3-1/TRBV3-2,CATSTGGYGYTF,TGTGCCACATCGACAGGGGGCTATGGCTACACCTTC
.,TRBJ1-1,.,TRBV7-2,CASSPRGYEAFF,TGTGCCAGCAGCCCGCGCGGGTATGAAGCTTTCTTT
.,TRBJ2-7,.,TRBV5-1,CASSFISYYEQYF,TGCGCCAGCAGCTTTATTTCCTACTACGAGCAGTACTTC
.,TRBJ1-2,.,TRBV3-1/TRBV3-2,CASSQEDRIGDGYTF,TGTGCCAGCAGCCAAGAAGACAGGATAGGAGATGGCTACACCTTC
.,TRBJ2-5,.,TRBV5-4,CASSLSGYQETQYF,TGTGCCAGCAGCTTGTCAGGGTACCAAGAGACCCAGTACTTC
.,TRBJ2-7,.,TRBV6-6,CASSLLTNEQYF,TGTGCCAGCAGCTTACTGACTAACGAGCAGTACTTC
once,TRBJ1-1,.,TRBV7-9,CASSLVGEWGVF,TGTGCCAGCAGCTTAGTAGGGGAGTGGGGGGTTTTT
.,TRBJ2-5,.,TRBV12-3/TRBV12-4,CASSLDRQETQYF,TGTGCCAGCAGTTTAGACAGGCAAGAGACCCAGTACTTC
.,TRBJ1-5,.,TRBV12-1,CASSYGQMSNQPQHF,TGTGCCAGCAGCTACGGACAGATGAGCAATCAGCCCCAGCATTTT
.,TRBJ1-5,.,TRBV19,CASRDGRGSNQPQHF,TGTGCCAGCCGGGACGGGAGAGGTAGCAATCAGCCCCAGCATTTT
.,TRBJ2-7,TRBD1,TRBV6-6,CASSLGQVYEQYF,TGTGCCAGCAGTTTAGGACAGGTTTACGAGCAGTACTTC
once,TRBJ1-2,TRBD1,TRBV6-2/TRBV6-3,CASSQGQNYGYTF,TGTGCCAGCAGCCAGGGACAGAACTATGGCTACACCTTC
.,TRBJ2-7,.,TRBV5-1,CASSLALQGGGEQYF,TGCGCCAGCAGCTTGGCCTTGCAGGGTGGCGGCGAGCAGTACTTC
.,TRBJ2-2,.,TRBV14,CASSRYTGNEAGELFF,TGTGCCAGCAGCCGGTACACAGGGAATGAAGCCGGGGAGCTGTTTTTT
.,TRBJ2-1,.,TRBV11-2,CASSRTGDEQFF,TGTGCCAGCAGCCGGACGGGAGATGAGCAGTTCTTC
.,TRBJ2-5,.,TRBV6-5,CASSPTTGMQTQYF,TGTGCCAGCAGCCCCACGACAGGCATGCAGACCCAGTACTTC
few,TRBJ2-3,.,TRBV11-3,CASGRGATNTQYF,TGTGCCAGCGGTCGGGGGGCCACGAATACGCAGTATTTT
.,TRBJ1-4,TRBD1,TRBV5-1,CASSFSIPGQANEKLFF,TGCGCCAGCAGCTTCTCGATCCCGGGACAGGCTAATGAAAAACTGTTTTTT
.,TRBJ2-5,TRBD2,TRBV6-4,CASSDSTSGGGWRMEETQYF,TGTGCCAGCAGTGACTCGACTAGCGGGGGGGGCTGGAGGATGGAGGAGACCCAGTACTTC
.,TRBJ1-2,.,TRBV27,CASSLSPGGEGYTF,TGTGCCAGCAGTTTATCTCCGGGAGGTGAAGGCTACACCTTC
many,TRBJ2-1,.,TRBV29-1,CSVEAGTNYNNEQFF,TGCAGCGTTGAAGCCGGGACAAATTATAACAATGAGCAGTTCTTC
once,TRBJ2-3,.,TRBV5-1,CASSPPQGRDTQYF,TGCGCCAGCAGCCCGCCACAGGGAAGAGATACGCAGTATTTT
few,TRBJ2-3,TRBD1,TRBV2,CASKKTRDRGTDTQYF,TGTGCCAGCAAAAAAACCCGGGACAGGGGCACAGATACGCAGTATTTT
few,TRBJ1-4,TRBD1,TRBV11-2,CASSPRGLANEKLFF,TGTGCCAGCAGCCCCAGGGGGCTGGCTAATGAAAAACTGTTTTTT
.,TRBJ2-7,TRBD1,TRBV19,CASSYSPGQGYEQYF,TGTGCCAGTAGCTATTCTCCGGGACAGGGGTACGAGCAGTACTTC
.,TRBJ2-1,.,TRBV29-1,CSVLVYQGYNEQFF,TGCAGCGTTTTGGTTTATCAGGGTTACAATGAGCAGTTCTTC
.,TRBJ2-5,TRBD2,TRBV6-6,CASTAAGGSETQYF,TGTGCCAGCACTGCAGCGGGGGGGTCGGAGACCCAGTACTTC
.,TRBJ2-4,.,TRBV2,CASSEAGGLWAKNIQYF,TGTGCCAGCAGTGAAGCCGGCGGGTTATGGGCCAAAAACATTCAGTACTTC
.,TRBJ1-1,.,TRBV7-9,CASSFLALEAFF,TGTGCCAGCAGCTTCCTTGCCCTAGAAGCTTTCTTT
.,TRBJ2-1,TRBD2,TRBV4-2,CASSQGSSGGADEQFF,TGTGCCAGCAGCCAAGGTTCTAGCGGGGGGGCGGATGAGCAGTTCTTC
.,TRBJ2-2,TRBD1,TRBV14,CASSPPDRGETGELFF,TGTGCCAGCAGCCCGCCGGACAGGGGAGAAACCGGGGAGCTGTTTTTT